This TCR beta chain was recovered during a study of shared clonotypes between healthy human individuals. Study at large: The donor pool was made up of a couple of women and a few men aged 18 to 49. Used for every donor were three CD4 naive, three CD4 memory, two CD8 naive and one CD8 memory plate.

Some clones are missing from TCRdb's copy, which holds only in-frame ones; the method was immunoSEQ multiplex PCR. The sample includes 950,000 to 1,200,000 clones, about 72% of them seen just once. The CDR3 has 15 residues. J was trimmed by 2 bases and V by 5 bases; bases with no gene match: 9. The germline V gene encodes CDR1 MDHEN and CDR2 SYDVKM. This receptor was identified in a man aged 18 to 30 in good health. Some clones in this sample may be carry-over from other donors' samples. The genes are TRBV28 and TRBJ2-7, with TRBD1 matching over 7 bases. Sequenced: memory CD4+ T cells from PBMCs. The subset here: CD45RA-negative fraction. Here the CDR3 reads CASSPNHRGTYEQYF. The CDR3 nucleotides read TGTGCCAGCAGTCCAAACCACAGGGGAACCTACGAGCAGTACTTC.